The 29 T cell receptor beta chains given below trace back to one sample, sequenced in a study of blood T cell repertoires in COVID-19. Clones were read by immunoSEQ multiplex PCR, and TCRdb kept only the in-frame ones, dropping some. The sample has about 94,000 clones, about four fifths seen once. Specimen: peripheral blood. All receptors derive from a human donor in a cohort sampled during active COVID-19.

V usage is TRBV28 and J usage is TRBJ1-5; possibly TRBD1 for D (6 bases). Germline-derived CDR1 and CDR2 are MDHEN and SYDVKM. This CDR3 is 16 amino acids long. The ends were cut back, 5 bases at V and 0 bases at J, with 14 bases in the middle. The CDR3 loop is CASSAVRGNSNQPQHF. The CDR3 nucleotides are TGTGCCAGCAGTGCAGTTAGGGGGAATAGCAATCAGCCCCAGCATTTT.

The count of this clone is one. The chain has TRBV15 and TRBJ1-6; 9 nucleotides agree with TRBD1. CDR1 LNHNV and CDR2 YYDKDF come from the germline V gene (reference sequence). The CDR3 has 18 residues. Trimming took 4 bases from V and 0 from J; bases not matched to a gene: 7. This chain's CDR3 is CATSTGQGPSSYNSPLHF. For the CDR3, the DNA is TGTGCCACCAGCACTGGACAGGGGCCCAGCTCCTATAATTCACCCCTCCACTTT.

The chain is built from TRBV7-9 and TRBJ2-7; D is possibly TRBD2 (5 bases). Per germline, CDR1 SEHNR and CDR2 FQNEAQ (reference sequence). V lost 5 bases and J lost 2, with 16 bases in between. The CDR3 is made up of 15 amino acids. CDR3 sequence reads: CASSRGRATTYEQYF. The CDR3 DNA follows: TGTGCCAGCAGCCGAGGGCGGGCAACCACCTACGAGCAGTACTTC.

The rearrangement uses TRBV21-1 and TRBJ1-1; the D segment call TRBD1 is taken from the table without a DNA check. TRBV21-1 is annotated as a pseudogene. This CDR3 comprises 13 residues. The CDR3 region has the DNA TGTGCCAGCAGCAAAGACAGGGACGCTGAAGCTTTCTTT. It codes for CASSKDRDAEAFF.

The CDR3 spells CASVVEETQYF. The CDR3 nucleotides read TGTGCCAGCGTAGTAGAGGAGACCCAGTACTTC. The V gene is TRBV7-9, the J gene TRBJ2-5; D unresolved. Deletions cut 8 bases from V and 5 bases from J, with 9 bases between. The V gene's germline CDR1 is SEHNR and CDR2 FQNEAQ (reference sequence). This CDR3 is built from 11 residues.

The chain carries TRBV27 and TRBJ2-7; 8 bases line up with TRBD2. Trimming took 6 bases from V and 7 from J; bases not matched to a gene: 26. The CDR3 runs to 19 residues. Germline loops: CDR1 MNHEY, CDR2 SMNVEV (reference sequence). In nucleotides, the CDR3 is TGTGCCAGCAGACGCACAGGCGTCGGCAGCGGGAGTCTCACAGGGGAGCAGTACTTC. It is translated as CASRRTGVGSGSLTGEQYF.

This chain's CDR3 is CATESGVGNTIYF. For the CDR3, the DNA is TGTGCCACCGAATCGGGGGTCGGAAACACCATATATTTT. The chain joins TRBV19 to TRBJ1-3; D is possibly TRBD1 (5 bases). CDR3 size: 13 residues. V lost 10 bases, J lost 4 bases, and 14 bases lay in between. Germline loops: CDR1 LNHDA, CDR2 SQIVND (reference sequence).

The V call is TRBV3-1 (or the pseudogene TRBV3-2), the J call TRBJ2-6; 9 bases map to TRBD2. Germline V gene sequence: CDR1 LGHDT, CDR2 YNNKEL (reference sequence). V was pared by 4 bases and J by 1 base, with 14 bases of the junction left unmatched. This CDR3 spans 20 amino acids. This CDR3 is CASSLRLTGLARSGANVLTF. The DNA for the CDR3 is TGTGCCAGCAGCCTACGATTGACGGGACTAGCTAGATCTGGGGCCAACGTCCTGACTTTC.

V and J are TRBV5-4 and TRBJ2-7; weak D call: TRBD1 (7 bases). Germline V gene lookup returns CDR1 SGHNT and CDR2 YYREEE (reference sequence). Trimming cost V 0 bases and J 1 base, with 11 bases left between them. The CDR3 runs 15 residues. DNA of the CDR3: TGTGCCAGCAGCTTGGGACAGGGAGGTTCCTACGAGCAGTACTTC. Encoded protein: CASSLGQGGSYEQYF.

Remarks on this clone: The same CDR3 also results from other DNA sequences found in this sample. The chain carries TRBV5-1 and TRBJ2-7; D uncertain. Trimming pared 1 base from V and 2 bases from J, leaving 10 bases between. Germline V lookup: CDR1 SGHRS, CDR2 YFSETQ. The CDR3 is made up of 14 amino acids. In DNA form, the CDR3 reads TGCGCCAGCAGCTTGTCTCCCTCTACCTACGAGCAGTACTTC. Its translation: CASSLSPSTYEQYF.

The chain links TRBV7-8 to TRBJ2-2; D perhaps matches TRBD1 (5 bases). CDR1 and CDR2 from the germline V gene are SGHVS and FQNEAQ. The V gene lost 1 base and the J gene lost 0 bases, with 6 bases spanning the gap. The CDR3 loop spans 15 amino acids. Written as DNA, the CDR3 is TGTGCCAGCAGCTTAGGGGGCCCGAACACCGGGGAGCTGTTTTTT. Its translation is CASSLGGPNTGELFF.

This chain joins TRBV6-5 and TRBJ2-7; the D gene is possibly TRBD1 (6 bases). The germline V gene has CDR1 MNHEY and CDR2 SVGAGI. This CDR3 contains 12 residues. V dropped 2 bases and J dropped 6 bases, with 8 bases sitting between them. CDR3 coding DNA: TGTGCCAGCAGTTACGGCAGGGGCGAGCAGTACTTC. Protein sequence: CASSYGRGEQYF.

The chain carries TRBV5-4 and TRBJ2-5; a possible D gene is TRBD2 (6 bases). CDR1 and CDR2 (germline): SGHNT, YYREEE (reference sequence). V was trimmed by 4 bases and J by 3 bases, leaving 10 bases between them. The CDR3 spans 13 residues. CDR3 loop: CASSAPGEETQYF. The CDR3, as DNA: TGTGCCAGCAGCGCGCCGGGAGAAGAGACCCAGTACTTC.

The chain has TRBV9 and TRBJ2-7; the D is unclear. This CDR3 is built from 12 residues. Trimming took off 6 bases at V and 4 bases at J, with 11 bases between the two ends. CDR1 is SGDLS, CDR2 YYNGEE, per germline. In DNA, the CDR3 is TGTGCCAGCACCTCCGACGGGTACGAGCAGTACTTC. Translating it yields CASTSDGYEQYF.

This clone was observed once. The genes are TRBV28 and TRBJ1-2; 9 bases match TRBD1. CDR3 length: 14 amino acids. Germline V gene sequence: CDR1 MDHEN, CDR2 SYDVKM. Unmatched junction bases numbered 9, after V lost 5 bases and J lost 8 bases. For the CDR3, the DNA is TGTGCCAGCAGTGTACCGGGACAGGGCGACGGCTACACCTTC. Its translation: CASSVPGQGDGYTF.

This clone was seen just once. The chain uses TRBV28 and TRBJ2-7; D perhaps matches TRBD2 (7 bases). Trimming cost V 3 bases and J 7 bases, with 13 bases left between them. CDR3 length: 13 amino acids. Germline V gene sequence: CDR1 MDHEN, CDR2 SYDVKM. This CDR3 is CASSLVGGREQYF. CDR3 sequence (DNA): TGTGCCAGCAGTTTGGTGGGGGGGCGGGAGCAGTACTTC.

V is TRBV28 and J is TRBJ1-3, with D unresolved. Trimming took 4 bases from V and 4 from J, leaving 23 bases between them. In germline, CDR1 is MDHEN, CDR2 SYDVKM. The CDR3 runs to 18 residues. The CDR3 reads CASSSPRSGRQFGNTIYF. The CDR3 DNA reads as TGTGCCAGCAGTTCTCCCCGAAGTGGCAGGCAATTCGGAAACACCATATATTTT.

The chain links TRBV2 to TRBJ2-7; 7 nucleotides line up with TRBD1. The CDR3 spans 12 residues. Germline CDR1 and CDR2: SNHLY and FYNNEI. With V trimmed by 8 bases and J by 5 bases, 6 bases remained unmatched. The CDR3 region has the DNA TGTGCCAGCGGCGCCGACAGGGACGAGCAGTACTTC. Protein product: CASGADRDEQYF.

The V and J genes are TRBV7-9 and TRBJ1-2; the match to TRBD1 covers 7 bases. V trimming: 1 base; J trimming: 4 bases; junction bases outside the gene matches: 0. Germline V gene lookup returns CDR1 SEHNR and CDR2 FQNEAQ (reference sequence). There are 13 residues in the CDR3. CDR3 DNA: TGTGCCAGCAGCTTAGGGACAGGCTATGGCTACACCTTC. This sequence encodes CASSLGTGYGYTF. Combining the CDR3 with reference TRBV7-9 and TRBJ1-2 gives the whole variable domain DTGVSQNPRHKITKRGQNVTFRCDPISEHNRLYWYRQTLGQGPEFLTYFQNEAQLEKSRLLSDRFSAERPKGSFSTLEIQRTEQGDSAMYLCASSLGTGYGYTFGSGTRLTVV.

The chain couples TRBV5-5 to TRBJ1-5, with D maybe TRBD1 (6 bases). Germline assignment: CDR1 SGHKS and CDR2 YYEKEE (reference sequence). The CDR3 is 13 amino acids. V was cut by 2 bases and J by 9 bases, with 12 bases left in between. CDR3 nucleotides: TGTGCCAGCAGCTTCAACCAACAGGGGCCCCAGCATTTT. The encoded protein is CASSFNQQGPQHF.

This CDR3 is CASSHSGSGTYEQYF. The DNA of the CDR3 is TGTGCCAGCAGCCATAGCGGGAGTGGAACCTACGAGCAGTACTTC. The rearrangement joins TRBV7-9 to TRBJ2-7, with 9 bases that match TRBD2. Germline V gene lookup returns CDR1 SEHNR and CDR2 FQNEAQ (reference sequence). The J segment lost 2 bases and the V segment lost 5 bases, leaving 7 bases of the junction unmatched. This CDR3 is built from 15 residues.

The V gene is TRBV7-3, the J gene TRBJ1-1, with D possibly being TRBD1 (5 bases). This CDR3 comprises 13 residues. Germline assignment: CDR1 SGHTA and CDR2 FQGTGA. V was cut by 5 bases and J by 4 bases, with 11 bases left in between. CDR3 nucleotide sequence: TGTGCCAGCAGCCCCCGGGGGGGCACTGAAGCTTTCTTT. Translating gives CASSPRGGTEAFF.

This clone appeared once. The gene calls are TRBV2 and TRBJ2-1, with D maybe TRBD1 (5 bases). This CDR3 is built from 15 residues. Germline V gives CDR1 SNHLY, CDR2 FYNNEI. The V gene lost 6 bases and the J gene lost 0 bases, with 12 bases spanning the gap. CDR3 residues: CASSTGPSSYNEQFF. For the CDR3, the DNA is TGTGCCAGCAGCACAGGTCCAAGCTCCTACAATGAGCAGTTCTTC.

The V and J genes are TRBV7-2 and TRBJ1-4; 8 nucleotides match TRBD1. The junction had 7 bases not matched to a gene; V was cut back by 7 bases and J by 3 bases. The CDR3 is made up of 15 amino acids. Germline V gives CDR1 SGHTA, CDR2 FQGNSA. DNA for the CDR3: TGTGCCAGCATCCCCGGCAGGGGGCCTAATGAAAAACTGTTTTTT. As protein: CASIPGRGPNEKLFF.

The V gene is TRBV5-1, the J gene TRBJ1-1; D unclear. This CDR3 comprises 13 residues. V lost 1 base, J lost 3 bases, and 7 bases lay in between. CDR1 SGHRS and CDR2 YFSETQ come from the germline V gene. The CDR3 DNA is TGCGCCAGCAGCTTGAGGAGCGACACTGAAGCTTTCTTT. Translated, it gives CASSLRSDTEAFF.

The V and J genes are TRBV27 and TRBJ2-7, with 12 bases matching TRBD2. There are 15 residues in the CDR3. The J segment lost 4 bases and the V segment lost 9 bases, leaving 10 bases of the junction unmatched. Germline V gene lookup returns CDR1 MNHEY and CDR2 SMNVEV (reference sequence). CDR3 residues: CASRVASGRDYEQYF. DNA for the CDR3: TGTGCCAGTCGCGTGGCTAGCGGGAGGGATTACGAGCAGTACTTC.

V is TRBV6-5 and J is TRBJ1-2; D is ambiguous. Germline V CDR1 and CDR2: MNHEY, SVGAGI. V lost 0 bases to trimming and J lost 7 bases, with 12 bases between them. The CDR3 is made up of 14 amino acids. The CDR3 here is CASSYSGLSSGYTF. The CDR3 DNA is TGTGCCAGCAGTTACTCGGGCCTTTCGAGTGGCTACACCTTC.

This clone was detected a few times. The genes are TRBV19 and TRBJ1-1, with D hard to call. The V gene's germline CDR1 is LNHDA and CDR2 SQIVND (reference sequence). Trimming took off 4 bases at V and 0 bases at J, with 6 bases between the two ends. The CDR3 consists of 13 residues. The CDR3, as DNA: TGTGCCAGTAGTACAGGAATGAACACTGAAGCTTTCTTT. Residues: CASSTGMNTEAFF.

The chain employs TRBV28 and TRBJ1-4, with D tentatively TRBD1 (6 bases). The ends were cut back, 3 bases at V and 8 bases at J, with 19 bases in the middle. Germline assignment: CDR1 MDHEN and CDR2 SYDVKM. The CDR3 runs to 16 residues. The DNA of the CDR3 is TGTGCCAGCAGTTTTTCGGGGGGCGCGAGGAAAGAAAAACTGTTTTTT. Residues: CASSFSGGARKEKLFF.